This T cell receptor (beta chain) was identified in a study of monozygotic twins with inflammatory bowel disease. Across eight separate reactions for each sample, cDNA was made. UMIs bearing a 6-nucleotide sample barcode were added through template switching. TCRdb reprocessed the 5' RACE reads; each CDR3 protein has one entry and no DNA is given. The listing records approximately 140,000 distinct CDR3 sequences. The CDR3 has 15 amino acids. Germline CDR1 and CDR2: SGHTA and FQGNSA. Material for sequencing was blood. The chain links TRBV7-2 to TRBJ1-5. This clonotype was obtained from a human donor with ulcerative colitis or Crohn's disease, or a healthy co-twin of an affected twin (not recorded which). The CDR3 sequence: CASSPSFGFDQPQHF.